This T cell receptor beta chain is drawn from a study of cytomegalovirus exposure and HLA in healthy donors. As regards this clone: The same CDR3 arises from other DNA sequences in this sample as well.

Both 60 Vbeta primers and 13 Jbeta primers went into the PCR. Profiling relied on immunoSEQ multiplex PCR, and the TCRdb table lists in-frame clones only, not all of them. The sample holds around 130,000 clones, 80% to 85% seen once. The CDR3 has 12 amino acids. Germline V gives CDR1 SEHNR, CDR2 FQNEAQ (reference sequence). Deletions cut 4 bases from V and 0 bases from J, with 2 bases between. The chain links TRBV7-9 to TRBJ2-3; D is undetermined. Sequencing was carried out using PBMCs. This sequence originates from a boy younger than 18 in good health and CMV-seronegative. The CDR3 DNA follows: TGTGCCAGCAGCTCGAGCACAGATACGCAGTATTTT. Its protein product is CASSSSTDTQYF.